This T cell receptor (beta chain) is drawn from a study of blood T cell repertoires in COVID-19. About the study: Italy, Spain and the United States were the sources of the convalescent and acute COVID-19 samples. The analysed material was cDNA or gDNA that came from T cells, B-cell-depleted T cells, or PBMCs.

V lost 5 bases to trimming and J lost 2 bases, with 7 bases between them. There are 13 residues in the CDR3. CDR1 SGHTA and CDR2 FQGNSA come from the germline V gene. The authors' processing: Reference gene primers were amplified, and this amplification served to estimate nucleated cell counts. Profiling relied on immunoSEQ multiplex PCR, and the TCRdb table lists in-frame clones only, not all of them. V, J and clone size are taken as reported in that table, and D and trimming were inferred from the DNA itself. The sample includes 250,000 to 350,000 clones, approximately 87% of them seen just once. The chain couples TRBV7-2 to TRBJ1-3; D is ambiguous. The sequence derives from a woman in her 50s who had recovered from COVID-19. The sample consisted of peripheral blood. The CDR3 loop reads CASSATPGNTIYF. The DNA for the CDR3 is TGTGCCAGCAGCGCCACACCTGGAAACACCATATATTTT.